A single T cell receptor (beta chain) is shown here with its context. This entry comes from a study of control samples from healthy donors and cancer patients. Some clones are missing from TCRdb's copy, which holds only in-frame ones; the method was immunoSEQ multiplex PCR. The sample gives roughly 88,000 clones, 85% of which show up once; more than 15% is in the top ten. Sample: blood. The source of this sequence is a man in his thirties or forties in good health.

The CDR3 bases are TGTGCCAGCAGGGGGCCGGGCACAGATACGCAGTATTTT. Amino acid sequence: CASRGPGTDTQYF. The rearrangement links TRBV19 to TRBJ2-3; TRBD1 matches 8 bases. Germline CDR1 is LNHDA and CDR2 is SQIVND (reference sequence). Trimming removed 9 bases from V and 1 base from J; junction bases left unmatched: 3. The CDR3 has 13 residues. Using reference TRBV19 and TRBJ2-3 for the parts outside the CDR3, the full variable domain is DGGITQSPKYLFRKEGQNVTLSCEQNLNHDAMYWYRQDPGQGLRLIYYSQIVNDFQKGDIAEGYSVSREKKESFPLTVTSAQKNPTAFYLCASRGPGTDTQYFGPGTRLTVL.